What follows are 9 T cell receptor beta chains derived from one specimen sequenced in a study of blood T cells in healthy people across ages. Primed by a sample-barcoded 5' primer and a J-beta primer mix, a second PCR proceeded for roughly 7 to 11 cycles. Each CDR3 protein gets one entry after TCRdb re-called the 5' RACE reads with MiXCR. The table includes some 1,500,000 distinct CDR3 sequences, around 40% detected once. The source material was blood. These receptors were obtained from a woman aged 18-29 years in good health.

The genes are TRBV28 and TRBJ1-1; D is perhaps TRBD1 (5 bases). The CDR3 has 14 amino acids. V lost 6 bases and J lost 0, with 11 bases in between. CDR1 and CDR2 from the germline V gene are MDHEN and SYDVKM. CDR3 residues: CASSVGPLNTEAFF. For the CDR3, the DNA is TGTGCCAGCAGCGTGGGACCGTTGAACACTGAAGCTTTCTTT.

The V call is TRBV11-2, the J call TRBJ2-7, with D perhaps matching TRBD2 (6 bases). This CDR3 comprises 14 residues. V lost 4 bases and J lost 5, with 15 bases in between. Germline CDR1 is SGHAT and CDR2 is FQNNGV. As DNA, the CDR3 is TGTGCCAGCAGCTCCCTGTCGGGAGTAAACGAGCAGTACTTC. Its translation is CASSSLSGVNEQYF.

The chain links TRBV27 to TRBJ2-1; no firm D call. V lost 5 bases to trimming and J lost 5 bases, with 16 bases between them. This CDR3 comprises 15 residues. The germline CDR1 and CDR2 sequences are MNHEY and SMNVEV (reference sequence). Written as DNA, the CDR3 is TGTGCCAGCAGTCCCGTGGCACCGTCCAACAATGAGCAGTTCTTC. It codes for CASSPVAPSNNEQFF.

CDR3 residues: CASSRSGSSRDTQYF. As DNA, the CDR3 is TGTGCCAGCTCACGTTCCGGATCTAGCCGGGATACGCAGTATTTT. The V and J genes are TRBV18 and TRBJ2-3, with D maybe TRBD2 (5 bases). Deletions cut 4 bases from V and 6 bases from J, with 17 bases between. CDR3 length: 15 residues. Looked up from germline, CDR1 is KGHSH and CDR2 is LQKENI.

The rearrangement joins TRBV28 to TRBJ2-1, with 8 bases that match TRBD1. The CDR3 runs 14 residues. Germline V gene data show CDR1 as MDHEN and CDR2 as SYDVKM. V shed 5 bases and J 8 bases; nucleotides not matched to a gene: 8. This chain's CDR3 is CASSPDRAVDEQFF. Written as DNA, the CDR3 is TGTGCCAGCAGTCCGGACAGGGCGGTTGATGAGCAGTTCTTC.

This clonotype was seen only a few times. This chain connects TRBV20-1 to TRBJ2-3, with TRBD1 matching over 8 bases. The CDR3 sequence is 14 residues long. With 4 bases clipped from V and 2 bases from J, the junction kept 5 bases outside the gene matches. Germline assignment: CDR1 DFQATT and CDR2 SNEGSKA (reference sequence). The DNA for the CDR3 is TGCAGTGCTAACAGGGGGGCCTCCACAGATACGCAGTATTTT. It encodes CSANRGASTDTQYF.

The rearrangement uses TRBV6-2 or TRBV6-3 and TRBJ2-3, with D possibly TRBD2 on 6 matching bases. V gave up 6 bases and J gave up 5 bases, with 12 bases separating them. The CDR3 has 13 amino acids. The V gene's germline CDR1 is MNHEY and CDR2 SVGEGT. In DNA, the CDR3 is TGTGCCAGCAGCGACGCGGGAATAGATACGCAGTATTTT. It codes for CASSDAGIDTQYF.

The sample holds a few counts of this clonotype. The chain combines TRBV28 with TRBJ1-5; possibly TRBD1 for D (5 bases). The V end was cut by 1 base, the J end by 3 bases, with 19 bases between. The CDR3 consists of 18 residues. CDR1 is MDHEN, CDR2 SYDVKM, per germline. CDR3 protein: CASSLSRLGLPDNQPQHF. The CDR3 region has the DNA TGTGCCAGCAGTTTATCTCGCCTGGGACTTCCTGACAATCAGCCCCAGCATTTT.

This sequence joins TRBV7-2 and TRBJ1-5, with D unclear. V gave up 5 bases and J gave up 4 bases, with 12 bases separating them. The CDR3 runs 14 residues. CDR1 and CDR2 from the germline V gene are SGHTA and FQGNSA. The CDR3: CASSLERRNQPQHF. In nucleotides, the CDR3 is TGTGCCAGCAGCCTGGAAAGGAGGAATCAGCCCCAGCATTTT.